Below, one TCR beta chain is given with its context. No cognate antigen has been identified for it. Qualities for individual bases were not recorded, and no much larger clone is one base off. This record comes from a study of shared clonotypes between healthy human individuals (dated by TCRdb to between 2020 and 2021). Broadly, across the study: Two women and a few men aged 18 to 49 years were included in the cohort. Between about 0.94 and 8.9 billion PBMCs per donor were obtained by leukapheresis. For each donor, three plates each were used for CD4 naive and CD4 memory, two plates were used for CD8 naive, and one plate was used for CD8 memory. The study deeply sequenced blood TCR repertoires of five healthy adults to estimate repertoire size and the extent of clonotype sharing between individuals. Different laboratories and diverse techniques were used to prepare libraries and sequence TCR repertoires, to increase sequencing depth and limit assay-specific biases.

Using the deep immunoSEQ assay, TCR CDR3 regions were amplified from genomic DNA by multiplex PCR. Extracted genomic DNA from each cell subset was spread evenly across all wells of several immunoSEQ 96-well plates, with each plate serving as a replicate. For sorted subsets, around 200 ng genomic DNA, equal to approximately 30,000 T cell genomes, was loaded into each replicate PCR. Purified libraries were quantified with a Qubit 3.0 fluorometer, sized on a Bioanalyzer 2100, and re-quantified with the KAPA Library Quantification kit. Each immunoSEQ 96-well plate was sequenced on its own single-read 150-cycle Illumina NextSeq 550 flow cell. Under the source paper's analysis protocol: Because the immunoSEQ output included only junctional sequences and no quality scores, the filtering could not be the same as the filtering used for full-length reads. To assign V/J genes and CDR3, sequences were annotated using PyIR, a Python wrapper for IgBLAST v1.9, with IMGT germline references. Any read was removed if the V/J assignment was weak (E-value above 1e-6), the CDR3 was missing, or the read contained stop codons, out-of-frame junctions, or ambiguous translated residues. V3J clonotypes were defined as sequences sharing an identical inferred V gene, J gene, and CDR3 amino acid sequence. Percentage overlap between repertoires was computed as shared unique clonotypes divided by the size of the smaller repertoire. Repertoire richness was assessed with RTK rarefaction, the Chao1 estimator, and Recon v2.1 estimates of unobserved clonotypes. Generation probabilities were computed with OLGA for all TCRbeta clonotypes obtained by the gDNA method from a handful of donors. TCRdb mirrors the immuneACCESS table, restricted to in-frame sequences. Some clones are absent from its copies; in checked studies, under half trace to an unresolved V gene, and the reason for the others is unknown. V and J calls and clone size are copied from that table; D and trimming were computed from the DNA. In this sample the table shows almost 700,000 clones, around 90% of which occur a single time. The ten largest clonotypes hold roughly 22% of the sample.

The full study reports these points: The genetic and exposure-history diversity represented was limited by the small number of donors. Incomplete sequencing was indicated by rarefaction of sorted-subset datasets, despite the large sequencing depth. Naive subsets generally had larger estimated clonotype richness than memory subsets did. About 5% of naive CD4, 3.5% of naive CD8, about 2.5% of memory CD4, and about 0.4% of memory CD8 clonotypes were shared across a few donors. Pairwise subsampling led to the expectation that sequencing depth would affect the degree of clonotype sharing among donors. Only blood was sampled, and tissue TCR repertoires likely differ from those in blood. Compared with non-shared clonotypes, clonotypes shared by all four sorted-subset donors had higher generation probabilities.

CD8 naive samples consisted of CD45RO-negative cells that were positively selected for CCR7, yielding a CD45RA+CCR7+ population without TemRA cells. Healthy HIV-negative adults with no recently reported acute infections or vaccinations were included as donors. Only Caucasian adults living in Nashville, Tennessee, USA were represented among the donors. After blood collection by leukapheresis, PBMCs were isolated using Ficoll-Histopaque density gradient centrifugation and then cryopreserved in the vapor phase of liquid nitrogen. Analytical flow cytometry was used to check the purity and quantity of each magnetically sorted T cell population. Genomic DNA was isolated from every sorted fraction and measured by UV absorbance on a Nanodrop 2000c. V gives up 4 bases and J gives up 0 bases, and the segment between their germline ends measures 18 bases. The germline V gene yields SGHRS for CDR1 and YFSETQ for CDR2. Reading from cysteine to phenylalanine, the CDR3 counts 17 amino acids. Only CDR3 DNA remains: 51 bases, in frame from the first base.

The chain couples TRBV5-1 to TRBJ2-3; the D gene is perhaps TRBD1, from 6 matching bases. The source is a man under 40 in good health. The specimen sequenced was naive CD8+ T cells sorted from blood. This specimen's cell subset or site label, interpreted: CD45RA+CCR7+. The sequenced DNA: TGCGCCAGCAGCAGTACCGGGACACCCACTAGCACAGATACGCAGTATTTT. Its translation reads: CASSSTGTPTSTDTQYF.